This T cell receptor (beta chain) was captured in a study of blood T cell repertoires in COVID-19. Study details: Acute-phase and convalescent COVID-19 samples originated in the United States, Italy and Spain. T cells, B-cell-depleted T cells, or PBMCs provided the cDNA or gDNA that served as material.

In the original analysis: By means of reference gene primer amplification, nucleated cell counts were estimated. Only in-frame clones appear in the TCRdb table, and some are missing; sequencing was by immunoSEQ multiplex PCR. V and J calls plus clone size are reproduced from that table; the DNA served to infer D and trimming. The sample shows some 140,000 clones, over 60% of them seen only once. Source material: peripheral blood. The sequence came from an elderly man with acute or convalescent COVID-19.

The CDR3, as DNA: TGTGCCAGCAGTTTCCACAGGGGGAACACTGAAGCTTTCTTT. The encoded protein is CASSFHRGNTEAFF. The chain employs TRBV28 and TRBJ1-1; TRBD1 aligns across 7 bases. This CDR3 comprises 14 residues. Germline trimming cut 3 bases from V and 1 base from J; bases unmatched to any gene: 2. Germline V gene data show CDR1 as MDHEN and CDR2 as SYDVKM.